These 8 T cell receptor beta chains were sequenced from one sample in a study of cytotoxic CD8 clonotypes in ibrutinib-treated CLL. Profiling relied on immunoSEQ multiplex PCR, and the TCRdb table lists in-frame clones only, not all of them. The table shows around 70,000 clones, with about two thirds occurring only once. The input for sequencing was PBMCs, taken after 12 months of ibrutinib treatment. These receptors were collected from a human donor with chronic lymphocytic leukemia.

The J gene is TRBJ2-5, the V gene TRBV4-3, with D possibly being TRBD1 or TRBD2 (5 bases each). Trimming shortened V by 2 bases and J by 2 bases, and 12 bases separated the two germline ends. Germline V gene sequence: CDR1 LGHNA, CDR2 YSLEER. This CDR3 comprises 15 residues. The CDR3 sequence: CASSQIIGAQETQYF. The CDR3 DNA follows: TGCGCCAGCAGCCAAATAATCGGGGCGCAAGAGACCCAGTACTTC.

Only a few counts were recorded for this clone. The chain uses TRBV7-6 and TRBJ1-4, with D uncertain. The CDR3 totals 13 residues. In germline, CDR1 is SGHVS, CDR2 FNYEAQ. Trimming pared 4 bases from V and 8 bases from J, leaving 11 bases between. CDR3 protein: CASSSPDGEKLFF. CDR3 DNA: TGTGCCAGCAGCTCGCCAGATGGGGAAAAACTGTTTTTT.

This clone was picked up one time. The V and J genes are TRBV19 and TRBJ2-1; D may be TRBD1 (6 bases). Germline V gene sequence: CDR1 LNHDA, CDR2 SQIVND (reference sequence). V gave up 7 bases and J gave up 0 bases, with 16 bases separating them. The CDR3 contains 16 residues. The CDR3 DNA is TGTGCCAGTAAGGGCCAGGGGCTAAGCTCCTACAATGAGCAGTTCTTC. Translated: CASKGQGLSSYNEQFF.

CDR3 coding DNA: TGTGCCAGCATGCGGGGGGTAACTAGCACAGATACGCAGTATTTT. This encodes CASMRGVTSTDTQYF. V gene TRBV27 combines with J gene TRBJ2-3; 8 bases line up with TRBD2. The V segment lost 7 bases and the J segment 0 bases; nucleotides outside the gene matches: 6. CDR3 length: 15 residues. Germline assignment: CDR1 MNHEY and CDR2 SMNVEV (reference sequence).

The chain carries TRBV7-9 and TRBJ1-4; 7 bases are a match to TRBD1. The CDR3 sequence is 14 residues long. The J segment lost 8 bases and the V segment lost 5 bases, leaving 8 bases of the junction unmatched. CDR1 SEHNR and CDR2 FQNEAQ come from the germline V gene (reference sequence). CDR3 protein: CASSVTGAREKLFF. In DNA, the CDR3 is TGTGCCAGCAGCGTTACAGGGGCGCGGGAAAAACTGTTTTTT.

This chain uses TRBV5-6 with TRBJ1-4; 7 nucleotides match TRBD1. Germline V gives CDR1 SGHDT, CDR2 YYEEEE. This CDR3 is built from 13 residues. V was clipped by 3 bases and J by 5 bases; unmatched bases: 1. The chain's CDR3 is CASSSTGNEKLFF. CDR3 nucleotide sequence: TGTGCCAGCAGCTCGACAGGGAATGAAAAACTGTTTTTT.

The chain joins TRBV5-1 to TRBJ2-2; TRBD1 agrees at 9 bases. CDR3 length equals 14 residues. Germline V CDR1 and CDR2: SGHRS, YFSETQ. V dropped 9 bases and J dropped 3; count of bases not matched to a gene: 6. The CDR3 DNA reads TGCGCCATAAGAGACAGGGGGGACACCGGGGAGCTGTTTTTT. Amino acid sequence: CAIRDRGDTGELFF. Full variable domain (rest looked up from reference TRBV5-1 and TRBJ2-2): KAGVTQTPRYLIKTRGQQVTLSCSPISGHRSVSWYQQTPGQGLQFLFEYFSETQRNKGNFPGRFSGRQFSNSRSEMNVSTLELGDSALYLCAIRDRGDTGELFFGEGSRLTVL.

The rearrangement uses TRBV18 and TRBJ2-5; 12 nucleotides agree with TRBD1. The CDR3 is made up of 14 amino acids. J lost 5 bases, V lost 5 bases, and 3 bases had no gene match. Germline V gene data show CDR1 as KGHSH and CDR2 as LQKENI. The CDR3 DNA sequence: TGTGCCAGCTCAAGGGACAGGGGGCAGGAGACCCAGTACTTC. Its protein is CASSRDRGQETQYF.